This T cell receptor beta chain came from a study of blood T cell repertoires in COVID-19. The overall study: The United States, Italy and Spain were the sources of the acute and convalescent COVID-19 samples. T cells, B-cell-depleted T cells, or PBMCs provided the cDNA or gDNA that served as material.

This clone was found once. Original analysis: Amplifying reference gene primers gave estimates of nucleated cell counts. Clones were sequenced by immunoSEQ multiplex PCR, and TCRdb holds only the in-frame ones, with some missing. V, J and clone size were drawn from that table, and D and trimming were deduced from the DNA. This sample carries about 99,000 clones, more than 80% of them seen once, and the ten largest clones take 3.5% to 4%. Germline V lookup: CDR1 LGHDT, CDR2 YNNKEL (reference sequence). The CDR3 contains 13 residues. V dropped 2 bases and J dropped 7 bases, with 9 bases sitting between them.

The sequence was obtained from an older woman with acute or convalescent COVID-19. The sequenced sample was peripheral blood. The chain employs TRBV3-1 (or the pseudogene TRBV3-2) and TRBJ2-1; no clear D gene. The CDR3 coding sequence is TGTGCCAGCAGCCAAATGGCCCAGAATGAGCAGTTCTTC. It is translated as CASSQMAQNEQFF.